The T cell receptor beta chain described here comes from a study of shared clonotypes between healthy human individuals. Produced via immunoSEQ multiplex PCR; TCRdb's table is partial and in-frame only. The sample includes 2,500,000 or so clones, about 90% of them seen just once. General study findings and limits: Among non-shared clonotypes, generation probabilities were lower than among those shared by all four donors.

As concerns this clone: Its matching antigen is unknown.

CD45RA-negative memory and CD45RA+ naive subsets were split from the CD4+ cells. The CDR3 extends over 14 amino acids. Per the germline V gene, CDR1 is MNHNS and CDR2 is SASEGT. V dropped 6 bases and J dropped 0 bases, with 9 bases sitting between them. The sample consisted of naive CD4+ T cells from PBMCs. The subset is: CD45RA+ positively selected. The rearrangement joins TRBV6-1 to TRBJ1-3; no firm D call. This receptor was taken from a young man in good health. Some clones in this sample may be carry-over from other donors' samples. CDR3 sequence: CASSGVNSGNTIYF. The CDR3 DNA is TGTGCCAGCAGCGGGGTGAACTCTGGAAACACCATATATTTT.